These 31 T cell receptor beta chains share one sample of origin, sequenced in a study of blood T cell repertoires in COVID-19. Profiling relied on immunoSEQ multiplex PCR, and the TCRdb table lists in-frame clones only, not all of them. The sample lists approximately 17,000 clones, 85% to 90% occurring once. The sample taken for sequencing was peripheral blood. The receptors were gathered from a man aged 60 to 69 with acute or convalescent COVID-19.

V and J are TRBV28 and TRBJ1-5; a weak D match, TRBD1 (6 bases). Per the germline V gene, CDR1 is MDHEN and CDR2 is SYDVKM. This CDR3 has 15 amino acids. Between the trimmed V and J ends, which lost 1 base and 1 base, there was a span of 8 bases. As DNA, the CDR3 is TGTGCCAGCAGTTTATACAGGGTGAGCAATCAGCCCCAGCATTTT. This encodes CASSLYRVSNQPQHF.

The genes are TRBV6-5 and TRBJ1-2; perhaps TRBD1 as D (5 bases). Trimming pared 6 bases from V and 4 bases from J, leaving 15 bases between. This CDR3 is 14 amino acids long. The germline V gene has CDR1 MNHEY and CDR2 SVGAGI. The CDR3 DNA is TGTGCCAGCAGATCCCCGCAGGGTGGCTATGGCTACACCTTC. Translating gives CASRSPQGGYGYTF.

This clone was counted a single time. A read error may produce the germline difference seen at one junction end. DNA for the CDR3: TGTGCCAGCAGTTTCCGCGAGACTAGCGGGAGGGGGGGGCTGTTTTTT. Its translation: CASSFRETSGRGGLFF. This chain uses TRBV27 with TRBJ2-2; 14 bases are a match to TRBD2. CDR1 is MNHEY and CDR2 is SMNVEV in the germline V gene (reference sequence). This CDR3 has 16 residues.

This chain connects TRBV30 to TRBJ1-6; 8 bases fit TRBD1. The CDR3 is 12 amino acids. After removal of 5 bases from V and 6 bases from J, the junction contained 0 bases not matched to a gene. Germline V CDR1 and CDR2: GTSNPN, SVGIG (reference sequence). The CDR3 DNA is TGTGCCTGGGACAGGGGTAATTCACCCCTCCACTTT. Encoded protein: CAWDRGNSPLHF.

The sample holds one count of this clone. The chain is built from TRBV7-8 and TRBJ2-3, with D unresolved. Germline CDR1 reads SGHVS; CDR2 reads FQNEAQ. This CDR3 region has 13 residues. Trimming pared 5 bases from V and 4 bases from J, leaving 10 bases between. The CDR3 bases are TGTGCCAGCAGCGCAAGCTCCGCAGATACGCAGTATTTT. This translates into CASSASSADTQYF.

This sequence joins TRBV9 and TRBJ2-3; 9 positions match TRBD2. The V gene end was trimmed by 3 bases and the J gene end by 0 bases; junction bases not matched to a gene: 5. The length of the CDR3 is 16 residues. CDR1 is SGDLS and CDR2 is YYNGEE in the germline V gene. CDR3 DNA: TGTGCCAGCAGCGATAAAGCGGGGGGAAGCACAGATACGCAGTATTTT. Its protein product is CASSDKAGGSTDTQYF.

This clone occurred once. CDR3 amino acids: CASSETHREGGYTF. Written as DNA, the CDR3 is TGTGCCAGCAGTGAAACCCATCGGGAGGGAGGCTACACCTTC. The gene calls are TRBV2 and TRBJ1-2; no firm D call. V was clipped by 2 bases and J by 8 bases, with 15 bases between them. The CDR3 extends over 14 amino acids. Germline-derived CDR1 and CDR2 are SNHLY and FYNNEI. The whole variable domain, remainder taken from reference TRBV2 and TRBJ1-2, is EPEVTQTPSHQVTQMGQEVILRCVPISNHLYFYWYRQILGQKVEFLVSFYNNEISEKSEIFDDQFSVERPDGSNFTLKIRSTKLEDSAMYFCASSETHREGGYTFGSGTRLTVV.

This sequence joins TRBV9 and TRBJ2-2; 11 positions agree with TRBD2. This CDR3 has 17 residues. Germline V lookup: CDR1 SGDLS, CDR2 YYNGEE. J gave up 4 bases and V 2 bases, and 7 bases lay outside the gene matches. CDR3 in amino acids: CASSVLAGGRGTGELFF. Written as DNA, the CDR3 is TGTGCCAGCAGCGTCCTAGCGGGAGGTCGGGGCACCGGGGAGCTGTTTTTT.

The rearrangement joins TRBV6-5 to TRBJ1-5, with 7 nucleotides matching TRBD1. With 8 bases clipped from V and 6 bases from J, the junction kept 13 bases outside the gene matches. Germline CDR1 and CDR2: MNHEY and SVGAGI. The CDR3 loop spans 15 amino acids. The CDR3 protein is CASSERGGGGQPQHF. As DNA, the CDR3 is TGTGCCAGCTCAGAAAGAGGGGGCGGAGGTCAGCCCCAGCATTTT.

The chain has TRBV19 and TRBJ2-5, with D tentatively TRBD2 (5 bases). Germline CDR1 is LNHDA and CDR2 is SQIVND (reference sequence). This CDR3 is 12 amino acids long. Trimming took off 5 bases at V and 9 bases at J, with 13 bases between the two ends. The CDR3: CASSLAGVAQYF. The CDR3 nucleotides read TGTGCCAGTAGTTTAGCCGGGGTTGCCCAGTACTTC.

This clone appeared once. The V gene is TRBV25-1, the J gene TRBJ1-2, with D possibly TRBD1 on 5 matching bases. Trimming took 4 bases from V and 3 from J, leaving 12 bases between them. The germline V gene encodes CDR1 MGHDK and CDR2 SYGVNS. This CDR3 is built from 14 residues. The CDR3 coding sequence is TGTGCCAGCAGTGTGGGGGGGGTGGACTATGGCTACACCTTC. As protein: CASSVGGVDYGYTF.

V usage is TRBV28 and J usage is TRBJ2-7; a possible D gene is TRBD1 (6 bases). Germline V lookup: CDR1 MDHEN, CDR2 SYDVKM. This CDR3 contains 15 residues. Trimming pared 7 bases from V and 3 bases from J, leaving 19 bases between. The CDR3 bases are TGTGCCAGCAATGGGGCCGGACAGATTTACTACGAGCAGTACTTC. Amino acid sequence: CASNGAGQIYYEQYF. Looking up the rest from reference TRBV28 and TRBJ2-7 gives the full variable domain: DVKVTQSSRYLVKRTGEKVFLECVQDMDHENMFWYRQDPGLGLRLIYFSYDVKMKEKGDIPEGYSVSREKKERFSLILESASTNQTSMYLCASNGAGQIYYEQYFGPGTRLTVT.

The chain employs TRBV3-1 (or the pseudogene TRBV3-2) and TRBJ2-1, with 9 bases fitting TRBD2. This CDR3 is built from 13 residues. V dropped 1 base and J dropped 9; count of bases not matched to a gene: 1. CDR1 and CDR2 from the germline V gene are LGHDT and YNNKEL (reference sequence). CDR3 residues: CASSQGRGGEQFF. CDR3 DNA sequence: TGTGCCAGCAGCCAAGGGCGGGGGGGTGAGCAGTTCTTC.

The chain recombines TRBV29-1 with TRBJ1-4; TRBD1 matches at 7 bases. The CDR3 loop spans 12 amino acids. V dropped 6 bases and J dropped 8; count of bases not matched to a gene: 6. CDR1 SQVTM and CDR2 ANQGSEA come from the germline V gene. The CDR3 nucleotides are TGCAGCGTGCGGACAGGTGGCGAAAAACTGTTTTTT. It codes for CSVRTGGEKLFF.

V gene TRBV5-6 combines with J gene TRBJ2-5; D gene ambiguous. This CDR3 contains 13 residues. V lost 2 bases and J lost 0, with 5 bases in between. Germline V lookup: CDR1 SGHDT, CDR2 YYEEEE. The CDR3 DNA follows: TGTGCCAGCAGCTTTCGGTACCAAGAGACCCAGTACTTC. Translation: CASSFRYQETQYF.

The CDR3 nucleotides read TGTGCCAGCAGTCCCATACAGAGGGATGAGCAGTTCTTC. Translating it yields CASSPIQRDEQFF. This chain joins TRBV12-3 or TRBV12-4 and TRBJ2-1, with D possibly being TRBD2 (5 bases). Deletions cut 5 bases from V and 8 bases from J, with 13 bases between. This CDR3 contains 13 residues.

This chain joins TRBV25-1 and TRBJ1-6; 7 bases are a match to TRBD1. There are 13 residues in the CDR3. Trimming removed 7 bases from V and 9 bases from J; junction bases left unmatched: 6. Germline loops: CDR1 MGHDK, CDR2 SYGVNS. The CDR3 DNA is TGTGCCAGCACCCGACAGGGTGTTTCACCCCTCCACTTT. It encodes CASTRQGVSPLHF.

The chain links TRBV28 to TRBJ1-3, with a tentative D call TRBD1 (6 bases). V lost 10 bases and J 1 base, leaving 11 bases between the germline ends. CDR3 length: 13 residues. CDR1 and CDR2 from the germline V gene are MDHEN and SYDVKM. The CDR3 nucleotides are TGTGCCACCTTGAGGGGGTCTGGAAACACCATATATTTT. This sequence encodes CATLRGSGNTIYF.

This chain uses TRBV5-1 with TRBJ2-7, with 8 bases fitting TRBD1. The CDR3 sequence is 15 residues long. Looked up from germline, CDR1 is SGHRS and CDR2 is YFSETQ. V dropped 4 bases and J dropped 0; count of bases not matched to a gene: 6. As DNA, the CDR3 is TGCGCCAGCAGCGCCGGACAGGGAAGCTCCTACGAGCAGTACTTC. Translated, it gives CASSAGQGSSYEQYF.

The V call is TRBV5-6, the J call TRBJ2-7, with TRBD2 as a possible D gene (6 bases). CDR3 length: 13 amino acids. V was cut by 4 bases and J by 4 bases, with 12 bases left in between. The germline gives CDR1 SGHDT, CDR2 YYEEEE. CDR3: CASSPIAGYEQYF. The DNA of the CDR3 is TGTGCCAGCAGCCCTATTGCGGGGTACGAGCAGTACTTC.

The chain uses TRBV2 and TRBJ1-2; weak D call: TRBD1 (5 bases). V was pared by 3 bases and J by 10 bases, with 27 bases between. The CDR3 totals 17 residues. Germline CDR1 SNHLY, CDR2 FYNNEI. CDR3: CASSDVLGAAGRGDYTF. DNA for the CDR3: TGTGCCAGCAGTGATGTCCTAGGGGCCGCTGGACGAGGTGACTACACCTTC.

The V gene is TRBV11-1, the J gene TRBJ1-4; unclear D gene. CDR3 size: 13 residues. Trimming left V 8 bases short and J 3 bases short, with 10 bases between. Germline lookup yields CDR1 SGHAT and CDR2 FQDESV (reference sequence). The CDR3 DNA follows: TGTGCCAGCTCCTGGAGCCCTAATGAAAAACTGTTTTTT. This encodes CASSWSPNEKLFF.

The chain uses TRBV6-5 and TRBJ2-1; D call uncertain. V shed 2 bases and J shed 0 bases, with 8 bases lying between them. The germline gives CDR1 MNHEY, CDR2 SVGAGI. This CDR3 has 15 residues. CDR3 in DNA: TGTGCCAGCAGTTACGGATCTAGCTCCTACAATGAGCAGTTCTTC. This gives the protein CASSYGSSSYNEQFF.

CDR3: CASSLGREGGIQYF. CDR3 bases: TGTGCCAGCAGCTTAGGGCGGGAGGGAGGCATTCAGTACTTC. This chain joins TRBV13 and TRBJ2-4; 9 positions match TRBD2. Germline loops: CDR1 PRHDT, CDR2 FYEKMQ (reference sequence). Trimming cost V 0 bases and J 9 bases; bases outside gene matches: 3. The CDR3 covers 14 residues.

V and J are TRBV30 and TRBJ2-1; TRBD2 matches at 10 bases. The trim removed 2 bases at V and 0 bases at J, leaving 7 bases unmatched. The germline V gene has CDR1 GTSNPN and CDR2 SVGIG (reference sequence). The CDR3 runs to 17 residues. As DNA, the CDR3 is TGTGCCTGGAGTACCGGCCTAGCGGGGGTCTCCTACAATGAGCAGTTCTTC. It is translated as CAWSTGLAGVSYNEQFF.

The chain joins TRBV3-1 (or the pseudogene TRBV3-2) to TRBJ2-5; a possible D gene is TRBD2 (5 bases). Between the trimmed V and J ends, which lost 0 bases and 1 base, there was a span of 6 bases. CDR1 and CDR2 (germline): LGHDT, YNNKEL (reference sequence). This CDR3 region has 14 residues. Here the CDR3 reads CASSQELGQETQYF. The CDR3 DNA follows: TGTGCCAGCAGCCAAGAACTAGGCCAAGAGACCCAGTACTTC.

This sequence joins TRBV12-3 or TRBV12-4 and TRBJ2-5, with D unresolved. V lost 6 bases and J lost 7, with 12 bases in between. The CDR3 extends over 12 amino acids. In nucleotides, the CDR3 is TGTGCCAGCAGCCTTCCACCAGGGACCCAGTACTTC. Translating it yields CASSLPPGTQYF.

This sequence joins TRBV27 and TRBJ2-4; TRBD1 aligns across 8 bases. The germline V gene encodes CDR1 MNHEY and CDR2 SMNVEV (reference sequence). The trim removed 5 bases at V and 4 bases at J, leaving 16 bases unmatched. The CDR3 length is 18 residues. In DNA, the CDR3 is TGTGCCAGCAGTCCGTGGACAGGGAGGATCGAGGAGAAAAACATTCAGTACTTC. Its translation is CASSPWTGRIEEKNIQYF.

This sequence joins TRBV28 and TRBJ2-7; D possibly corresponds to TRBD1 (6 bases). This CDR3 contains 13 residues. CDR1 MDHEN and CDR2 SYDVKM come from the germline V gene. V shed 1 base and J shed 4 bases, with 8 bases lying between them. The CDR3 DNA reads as TGTGCCAGCAGTTTATACAGGGATTACGAGCAGTACTTC. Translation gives CASSLYRDYEQYF.

CDR3 residues: CASSEFRETYNEQFF. CDR3 bases: TGCGCCAGCAGTGAGTTCAGGGAAACCTACAATGAGCAGTTCTTC. The chain employs TRBV10-2 and TRBJ2-1, with a weak D call TRBD1 (5 bases). The CDR3 runs to 15 residues. V gave up 1 base and J gave up 2 bases, with 9 bases separating them. Germline CDR1 is WSHSY and CDR2 is SAAADI.

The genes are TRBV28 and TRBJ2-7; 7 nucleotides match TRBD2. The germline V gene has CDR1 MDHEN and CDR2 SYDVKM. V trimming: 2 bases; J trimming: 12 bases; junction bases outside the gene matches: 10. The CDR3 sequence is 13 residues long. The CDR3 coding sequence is TGTGCCAGCAGTTTACAAGGACTAGGCGAGGGGTACTTC. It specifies CASSLQGLGEGYF.